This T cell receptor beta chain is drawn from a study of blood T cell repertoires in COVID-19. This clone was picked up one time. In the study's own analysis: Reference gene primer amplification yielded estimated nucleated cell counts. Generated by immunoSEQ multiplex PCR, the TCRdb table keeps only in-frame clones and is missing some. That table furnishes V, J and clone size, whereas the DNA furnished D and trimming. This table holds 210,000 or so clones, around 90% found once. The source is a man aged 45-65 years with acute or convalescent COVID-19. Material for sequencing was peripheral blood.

CDR3 loop: CASIAGGNSNQPQHF. CDR3 DNA: TGTGCCAGCATAGCAGGGGGTAATAGCAATCAGCCCCAGCATTTT. The V gene is TRBV6-5, the J gene TRBJ1-5, with 7 bases fitting TRBD1. This CDR3 spans 15 amino acids. Germline V gives CDR1 MNHEY, CDR2 SVGAGI. J gave up 0 bases and V 7 bases, and 6 bases lay outside the gene matches.